Presented here are 13 T cell receptor beta chains from one specimen sequenced in a study of regulatory T cells in long-lasting Graves disease. Time point of the sample: newly diagnosed GD, antithyroid drugs for less than 3 months. The TCR library was made from RNA that had been extracted from PBMCs in TRIzol. Assembly of TCR beta libraries relied on iRepertoire HTBI primers together with Arm-PCR of CDR3 regions. TCRdb fed the multiplex PCR reads into MiXCR, producing one record per CDR3 protein. Here the sample spans around 480,000 distinct CDR3 sequences, roughly 15% being singletons. The same data also contributed to another study, on T cells in Graves' hyperthyroidism and ophthalmopathy.

This specimen was peripheral blood mononuclear cells (PBMCs), taken at new diagnosis, from a patient treated with antithyroid drugs. These receptors all come from a woman aged 40 to 65 with Graves disease.

Notes on this clonotype: This is likely an artifact of a read error, given a far larger clone one base away. The genes are TRBV11-3 and TRBJ1-1, with unresolved D. The germline V gene has CDR1 SGHNT and CDR2 YENEEA. The CDR3 extends over 15 amino acids. The CDR3 protein is CASSLEGTVNTEALF. The CDR3 nucleotides are TGTGCCAGCAGCTTAGAGGGAACAGTGAACACTGAAGCTCTCTTT. Combining the CDR3 with reference TRBV11-3 and TRBJ1-1 gives the whole variable domain EAGVVQSPRYKIIEKKQPVAFWCNPISGHNTLYWYLQNLGQGPELLIRYENEEAVDDSQLPKDRFSAERLKGVDSTLKIQPAELGDSAVYLCASSLEGTVNTEALFGQGTRLTVV.

V usage is TRBV15 and J usage is TRBJ1-3; D remains unclear. V was pared by 0 bases and J by 0 bases, with 9 bases between. There are 16 residues in the CDR3. Germline-derived CDR1 and CDR2 are LNHNV and YYDKDF (reference sequence). The CDR3 is CATSRDLPNSGNTIYF. In nucleotides, the CDR3 is TGTGCCACCAGCAGAGATCTCCCGAACTCTGGAAACACCATATATTTT.

This clonotype was counted at least ten times. This chain connects TRBV12-3 or TRBV12-4 to TRBJ1-4, with 8 nucleotides matching TRBD1. This CDR3 is built from 13 residues. V was clipped by 7 bases and J by 7 bases; unmatched bases: 5. The CDR3 DNA reads as TGTGCCAGCACCTGGACAGGGATTGAAAAACTGTTTTTT. It yields the protein CASTWTGIEKLFF.

This clonotype was counted at least ten times. The gene calls are TRBV24-1 and TRBJ2-1; TRBD2 aligns across 8 bases. Germline V lookup: CDR1 KGHDR, CDR2 SFDVKD. CDR3 size: 13 residues. The ends lost 10 bases at V and 4 bases at J; junction bases unmatched: 5. CDR3 sequence: CATSTSGYNEQFF. In DNA form, the CDR3 reads TGTGCCACGTCCACTAGCGGTTACAATGAGCAGTTCTTC.

This clonotype was detected a few times. The chain links TRBV29-1 to TRBJ2-1; D is perhaps TRBD2 (6 bases). Germline V gene sequence: CDR1 SQVTM, CDR2 ANQGSEA. This CDR3 contains 14 residues. The V and J ends lost 6 bases and 1 base respectively, with 13 bases between them. CDR3 region: CSVAYGGSYNEQFF. CDR3 DNA: TGCAGCGTCGCATACGGAGGGTCCTACAATGAGCAGTTCTTC.

This clonotype turned up a few times. The chain joins TRBV20-1 to TRBJ1-2; D unresolved. V lost 0 bases and J 3 bases, leaving 11 bases between the germline ends. CDR1 and CDR2 from the germline V gene are DFQATT and SNEGSKA (reference sequence). This CDR3 has 14 amino acids. The CDR3: CSARDRLSDYGYTF. The CDR3, as DNA: TGCAGTGCTAGAGATAGGCTGTCGGACTATGGCTACACCTTC.

The table lists this clonotype with a few counts. This chain links TRBV5-8 with TRBJ2-3; 11 nucleotides align to TRBD1. The ends lost 4 bases at V and 5 bases at J; junction bases unmatched: 9. The germline gives CDR1 SGHTS, CDR2 YDEGEE. The CDR3 is 16 residues long. CDR3 DNA: TGTGCCAGCAGCGCCCGGACAGGGGGCGGCATAGATACGCAGTATTTT. Translating it yields CASSARTGGGIDTQYF.

This clonotype was detected only a few times. The chain combines TRBV10-3 with TRBJ2-3; no clear D. Germline V gene sequence: CDR1 ENHRY, CDR2 SYGVKD. V was cut by 2 bases and J by 0 bases, with 3 bases left in between. The CDR3 runs to 13 residues. The DNA for the CDR3 is TGTGCCATCAGTGAGGCTAGCACAGATACGCAGTATTTT. It specifies CAISEASTDTQYF.

The chain combines TRBV6-1 with TRBJ2-5; D is possibly TRBD1 (5 bases). There are 12 residues in the CDR3. The germline gives CDR1 MNHNS, CDR2 SASEGT. V shed 5 bases and J shed 5 bases, with 9 bases lying between them. The CDR3 here is CASSKGVETQYF. In nucleotides, the CDR3 is TGTGCCAGCAGTAAAGGGGTGGAGACCCAGTACTTC.

The chain uses TRBV7-8 and TRBJ2-2, with D tentatively TRBD1 or TRBD2 (5 bases each). Trimming left V 3 bases short and J 4 bases short, with 12 bases between. Per the germline V gene, CDR1 is SGHVS and CDR2 is FQNEAQ. The CDR3 spans 15 residues. DNA of the CDR3: TGTGCCAGCAGCTTCCAGGGACCTCGCACCGGGGAGCTGTTTTTT. This codes for CASSFQGPRTGELFF.

This clonotype has more than one count but fewer than ten. J is TRBJ2-2 and V is TRBV29-1, with D maybe TRBD2 (6 bases). The CDR3 covers 11 residues. Germline values: CDR1 SQVTM, CDR2 ANQGSEA. Here the CDR3 reads CGGRNTGELFF. CDR3 nucleotides: TGCGGGGGGAGGAACACCGGGGAGCTGTTTTTT.

This clonotype was recorded at least ten times. This chain joins TRBV11-2 and TRBJ2-7, with D possibly matching TRBD1 (6 bases). This CDR3 has 15 residues. Looked up from germline, CDR1 is SGHAT and CDR2 is FQNNGV. V was clipped by 4 bases and J by 0 bases, with 13 bases between them. The CDR3 protein is CASSYVTGLSYEQYF. CDR3 in DNA: TGTGCCAGCAGCTACGTGACAGGTCTCTCCTACGAGCAGTACTTC.

This chain uses TRBV28 with TRBJ1-4; 7 bases align to TRBD1. The CDR3 length is 13 residues. Germline assignment: CDR1 MDHEN and CDR2 SYDVKM. Germline trimming cut 7 bases from V and 4 bases from J; bases unmatched to any gene: 3. CDR3 bases: TGTGCCAGCAAGGGACAGAGTAATGAAAAACTGTTTTTT. Translating gives CASKGQSNEKLFF. Looking up the rest from reference TRBV28 and TRBJ1-4 gives the full variable domain: DVKVTQSSRYLVKRTGEKVFLECVQDMDHENMFWYRQDPGLGLRLIYFSYDVKMKEKGDIPEGYSVSREKKERFSLILESASTNQTSMYLCASKGQSNEKLFFGSGTQLSVL.